The clone carrying this T cell receptor (beta chain) was counted many times. The source of the sample is a study of breast tumors, draining lymph nodes, adjacent tissues. TCRdb reprocessed the multiplex PCR reads via MiXCR and lists one record per CDR3 protein. The sample has more than 7,500 distinct CDR3 sequences, about 70% seen once; the top ten hold roughly 41%. There are 13 residues in the CDR3. V lost 1 base and J 5 bases, leaving 7 bases between the germline ends. Germline V gene data show CDR1 as KGHSH and CDR2 as LQKENI. The clonotype was recovered from a female donor with breast cancer. Some clones in this sample may be carry-over from other donors' samples. The sample consisted of tumor-adjacent breast tissue. The chain recombines TRBV18 with TRBJ2-3; TRBD2 might be the D (6 bases). The CDR3 sequence: CASSPRAGDTQYF. For the CDR3, the DNA is TGTGCCAGCTCACCACGAGCGGGAGATACGCAGTATTTT.